The 10 T cell receptor beta chains reported below all come from one sample, sequenced in a study of T-cell memory formation after mild COVID-19. TCRdb recomputed calls from the 5' RACE reads with MiXCR, one row per CDR3 protein. The sample has 34,000 or so distinct CDR3 sequences; under 8% are singletons. Sequenced material: PBMCs or a T cell subset sorted from them (not recorded which). These TCRs come from a man aged 18 to 30 who had mild COVID-19 (a few samples of this study predate the infection). Cell type and time point are not known.

There are many counts of this clonotype. The rearrangement joins TRBV7-9 to TRBJ1-1; TRBD1 might be the D (5 bases). The CDR3 has 12 amino acids. Looked up from germline, CDR1 is SEHNR and CDR2 is FQNEAQ (reference sequence). V was pared by 2 bases and J by 11 bases, with 12 bases between. The CDR3 spells CASSLLQEGAFF. Here the CDR3 DNA reads TGTGCCAGCAGCTTATTACAGGAGGGGGCTTTCTTT.

This clonotype was seen more than once but under ten times. The J gene is TRBJ1-3, the V gene TRBV27; 7 nucleotides align to TRBD1. J was trimmed by 0 bases and V by 8 bases; bases with no gene match: 13. The CDR3 is made up of 17 amino acids. Per germline, CDR1 MNHEY and CDR2 SMNVEV (reference sequence). CDR3 DNA sequence: TGTGCCAGCCTAATGATAGGGGGCCAAAGCTCTGGAAACACCATATATTTT. Its translation is CASLMIGGQSSGNTIYF.

In its sample, this clonotype was seen a few times. This sequence joins TRBV6-2 or TRBV6-3 and TRBJ2-3, with a possible D match to TRBD1 (5 bases). Germline V gene lookup returns CDR1 MNHEY and CDR2 SVGEGT. This CDR3 spans 15 amino acids. V was clipped by 5 bases and J by 2 bases, with 14 bases between them. CDR3: CASSPSAGFTDTQYF. The CDR3 coding sequence is TGTGCCAGCAGTCCCAGCGCAGGGTTCACAGATACGCAGTATTTT.

Ten or more counts support this clonotype. The chain uses TRBV7-3 and TRBJ2-7, with no clear D. V lost 11 bases, J lost 1 base, and 6 bases lay in between. The length of the CDR3 is 10 residues. Germline V gives CDR1 SGHTA, CDR2 FQGTGA. The CDR3 nucleotides are TGTGCCTGTCAATCCTACGAGCAGTACGTC. Amino acids: CACQSYEQYV.

By its share, this clonotype is medium-sized (0.01 to 0.1%). The V gene is TRBV19, the J gene TRBJ2-7; D gene uncertain. The V end lost 3 bases, the J end lost 1 base, and 10 bases lay between the germline ends. CDR1 and CDR2 (germline): LNHDA, SQIVND (reference sequence). The CDR3 length is 14 residues. CDR3: CASSIAGGSYEQYF. The CDR3, as DNA: TGTGCCAGTAGTATTGCCGGCGGTTCCTACGAGCAGTACTTC.

The gene calls are TRBV28 and TRBJ2-1, with D possibly TRBD1 on 8 matching bases. The CDR3 consists of 15 residues. The germline V gene has CDR1 MDHEN and CDR2 SYDVKM. The germline V and J ends were trimmed by 5 bases and 6 bases, with 17 bases remaining between them. The CDR3 is CASSTNRGGSNEQFF. In DNA, the CDR3 is TGTGCCAGCAGTACAAACAGGGGGGGTAGCAATGAGCAGTTCTTC.

This chain links TRBV6-1 with TRBJ1-2, with unresolved D. The CDR3 totals 12 residues. V dropped 7 bases and J dropped 4 bases, with 10 bases sitting between them. From germline, CDR1 is MNHNS and CDR2 SASEGT. CDR3 nucleotides: TGTGCCAGCACTCCAGGCGGCTATGGCTACACCTTC. Translation: CASTPGGYGYTF.

This clonotype appeared many times. The rearrangement joins TRBV20-1 to TRBJ1-2, with TRBD1 matching over 7 bases. Germline V CDR1 and CDR2: DFQATT, SNEGSKA (reference sequence). J lost 5 bases, V lost 0 bases, and 9 bases had no gene match. CDR3 size: 15 residues. The chain's CDR3 is CSARDLPGQPYGYTF. CDR3 sequence (DNA): TGCAGTGCTAGAGATTTGCCGGGACAGCCGTATGGCTACACCTTC.

The chain employs TRBV9 and TRBJ2-5; tentatively, D is TRBD1 or TRBD2 (5 bases each). CDR1 and CDR2 (germline): SGDLS, YYNGEE. The CDR3 consists of 14 residues. V was trimmed by 3 bases and J by 5 bases, leaving 14 bases between them. CDR3 loop: CASSAGAFSETQYF. The DNA of the CDR3 is TGTGCCAGCAGCGCCGGGGCGTTCTCTGAGACCCAGTACTTC.

This clonotype was seen many times. V is TRBV6-6 and J is TRBJ1-2, with 10 bases aligning to TRBD1. Per germline, CDR1 MNHNY and CDR2 SVGAGI (reference sequence). J was trimmed by 13 bases and V by 7 bases; bases with no gene match: 15. The CDR3 spans 14 residues. CDR3 protein: CASNSGTGEGWRTF. The DNA for the CDR3 is TGTGCCAGCAACTCCGGGACAGGGGAGGGATGGCGCACCTTC.